The present TCR beta chain was sequenced within a study of blood T cell dynamics during melanoma immunotherapy. As for the study in general: Standard first-line treatment here was pembrolizumab or nivolumab plus ipilimumab in metastatic melanoma.

The sample's time point: pre-treatment baseline. No patient had earlier systemic cancer treatment, concurrent immunosuppressants, or another active cancer. General study results and limits: Whether repertoire-driving clones were melanoma-specific could not be determined.

To note about this clone: The antigen remains undetermined.

This CDR3 contains 13 residues. Germline CDR1 SGHRS, CDR2 YFSETQ. Between the trimmed V and J ends, which lost 2 bases and 2 bases, there was a span of 7 bases. Only in-frame clones appear in the TCRdb table, and some are missing; sequencing was by immunoSEQ multiplex PCR. The table records 450 to 700 clones, approximately 80% of them present only once. Specimen: blood, collected from a patient treated with checkpoint blockade. The clonotype was recovered from a human donor with melanoma. Some clones in this sample may be carry-over from other donors' samples. The chain uses TRBV5-1 and TRBJ1-1; D gene uncertain. This chain's CDR3 is CASSFYENTEAFF. The CDR3 DNA is TGCGCCAGCAGCTTTTACGAAAACACTGAAGCTTTCTTT.